A single sample gave rise to the 7 T cell receptor beta chains below, sequenced in a study of a mutant IDH1 vaccine in newly diagnosed glioma. Time point: week 35, safety follow-up. The content of each vaccine dose was 300 ug of mutant IDH1 20-mer peptide, and topical imiquimod accompanied it. These receptors have no known antigen. Method: immunoSEQ multiplex PCR; TCRdb's copy keeps in-frame clones and lacks some. In the table there are tens of thousands of clones, approximately 92% of which are singletons. The source material was PBMCs, sampled from a glioma patient whose treatment included an IDH1 peptide vaccine. The receptors shown here come from a man aged 40-55 years with glioma.

The chain employs TRBV7-2 and TRBJ2-1; TRBD1 aligns across 9 bases. The germline gives CDR1 SGHTA, CDR2 FQGNSA. The CDR3 loop spans 15 amino acids. The trim removed 1 base at V and 10 bases at J, leaving 8 bases unmatched. In DNA form, the CDR3 reads TGTGCCAGCAGCTTAGGTCCCGGGACAGGGAGGGAGCAGTTCTTC. This sequence encodes CASSLGPGTGREQFF.

This rearrangement joins TRBV6-5 to TRBJ2-3; TRBD1 might be the D (5 bases). The CDR3 spans 15 residues. The germline CDR1 and CDR2 sequences are MNHEY and SVGAGI. The V end lost 5 bases, the J end lost 4 bases, and 16 bases lay between the germline ends. The CDR3 bases are TGTGCCAGCAGTCGGCGATCAGGGCAATCAGATACGCAGTATTTT. Its protein is CASSRRSGQSDTQYF.

Regarding this clone: The same CDR3 also results from other DNA sequences found in this sample. The rearrangement joins TRBV4-3 to TRBJ1-4; D gene unclear. This CDR3 contains 16 residues. V dropped 0 bases and J dropped 0 bases, with 8 bases sitting between them. The germline CDR1 and CDR2 sequences are LGHNA and YSLEER. The CDR3 nucleotides read TGCGCCAGCAGCCAAGAGAGAAGTGCAACTAATGAAAAACTGTTTTTT. Translation gives CASSQERSATNEKLFF.

This sequence joins TRBV5-1 and TRBJ2-1; TRBD1 matches 8 bases. CDR3 length: 14 residues. Germline-derived CDR1 and CDR2 are SGHRS and YFSETQ. The V gene end was trimmed by 0 bases and the J gene end by 8 bases; junction bases not matched to a gene: 4. The CDR3: CASSLVRGHDEQFF. In nucleotides, the CDR3 is TGCGCCAGCAGCTTGGTCAGGGGGCACGATGAGCAGTTCTTC.

This chain links TRBV5-4 with TRBJ2-1, with 14 bases lining up with TRBD2. Germline CDR1 and CDR2: SGHNT and YYREEE (reference sequence). V was pared by 4 bases and J by 4 bases, with 10 bases of the junction left unmatched. The CDR3 totals 18 residues. As DNA, the CDR3 is TGTGCCAGCAGCCCGGGACTAGCGGGAGCCGTTCTTTACAATGAGCAGTTCTTC. Residues: CASSPGLAGAVLYNEQFF.

The chain links TRBV5-6 to TRBJ2-5; possible D gene TRBD1, 6 bases. The V gene lost 3 bases and the J gene lost 4 bases, with 13 bases spanning the gap. CDR1 and CDR2 (germline): SGHDT, YYEEEE. This CDR3 spans 14 amino acids. The chain's CDR3 is CASSWDTGIETQYF. CDR3 coding DNA: TGTGCCAGCAGCTGGGACACGGGAATAGAGACCCAGTACTTC. Full variable domain (rest looked up from reference TRBV5-6 and TRBJ2-5): DAGVTQSPTHLIKTRGQQVTLRCSPKSGHDTVSWYQQALGQGPQFIFQYYEEEERQRGNFPDRFSGHQFPNYSSELNVNALLLGDSALYLCASSWDTGIETQYFGPGTRLLVL.

The chain uses TRBV18 and TRBJ2-3; TRBD1 agrees at 9 bases. The CDR3 runs 14 residues. Germline CDR1 and CDR2: KGHSH and LQKENI. V was pared by 2 bases and J by 5 bases, with 2 bases of the junction left unmatched. The CDR3 loop is CASSPTGGRDTQYF. CDR3 sequence (DNA): TGTGCCAGCTCACCAACAGGGGGCAGAGATACGCAGTATTTT.